This TCR beta chain appears in the sequencing data of a study of blood T cell repertoires in COVID-19. Some clones are missing from TCRdb's copy, which holds only in-frame ones; the method was immunoSEQ multiplex PCR. Among approximately 75,000 clones, 80% were seen once, and the ten largest hold over 10%. CDR3 length equals 14 residues. Germline V gene lookup returns CDR1 SNHLY and CDR2 FYNNEI. V lost 4 bases, J lost 5 bases, and 5 bases stayed unmatched. The sequence derives from a man in his forties or fifties with COVID-19, enrolled during active disease. Sequencing was done on a sample of peripheral blood. The genes are TRBV2 and TRBJ2-3, with 8 bases identical to TRBD1. In nucleotides, the CDR3 is TGTGCCAGCAGTGTCCAGGGGGCCCTAGATACGCAGTATTTT. This codes for CASSVQGALDTQYF.